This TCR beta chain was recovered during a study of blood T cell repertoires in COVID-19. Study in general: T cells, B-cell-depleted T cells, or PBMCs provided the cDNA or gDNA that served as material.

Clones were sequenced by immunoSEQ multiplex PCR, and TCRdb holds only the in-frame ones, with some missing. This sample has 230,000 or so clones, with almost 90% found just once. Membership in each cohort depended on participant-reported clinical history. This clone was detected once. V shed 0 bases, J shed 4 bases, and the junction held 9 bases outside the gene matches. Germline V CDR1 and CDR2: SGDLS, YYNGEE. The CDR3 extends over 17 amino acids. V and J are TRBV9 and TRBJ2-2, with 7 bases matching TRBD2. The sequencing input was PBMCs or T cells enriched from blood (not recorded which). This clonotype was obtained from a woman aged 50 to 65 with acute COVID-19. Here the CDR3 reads CASSVEVWREGTGELFF. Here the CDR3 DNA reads TGTGCCAGCAGCGTAGAGGTATGGAGGGAGGGCACCGGGGAGCTGTTTTTT.